The text below deals with one T cell receptor beta chain. The data are from a study of PD-L1 blockade in urothelial cancer. Time point of the sample: peripheral blood 6 weeks after treatment start. V was shortened by 4 bases and J by 8 bases, with 11 bases between the two germline ends. This CDR3 contains 13 residues. In germline, CDR1 is SGHTA, CDR2 FQGNSA. The method was immunoSEQ multiplex PCR; TCRdb's version includes in-frame clones alone and lacks a portion of them. The sample has over 70,000 clones, 70% to 90% seen once. Sequences were derived from PBMCs, sampled around atezolizumab (anti-PD-L1) treatment. This sequence joins TRBV7-2 and TRBJ2-2; a possible D gene is TRBD1 (6 bases). The sequence was collected from a man in his 70s with urothelial cancer. The CDR3 protein is CASSSTGGGELFF. CDR3 coding DNA: TGTGCCAGCAGCTCGACAGGCGGAGGGGAGCTGTTTTTT.